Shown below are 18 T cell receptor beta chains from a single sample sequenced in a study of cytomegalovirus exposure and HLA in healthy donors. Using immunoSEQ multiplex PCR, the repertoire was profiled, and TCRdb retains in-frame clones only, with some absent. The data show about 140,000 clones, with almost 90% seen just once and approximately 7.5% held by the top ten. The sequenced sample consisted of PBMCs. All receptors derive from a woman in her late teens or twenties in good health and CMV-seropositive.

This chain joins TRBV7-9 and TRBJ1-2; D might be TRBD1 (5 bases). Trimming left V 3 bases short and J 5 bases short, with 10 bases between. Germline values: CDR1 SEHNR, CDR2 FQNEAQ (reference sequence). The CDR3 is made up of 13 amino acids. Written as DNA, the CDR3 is TGTGCCAGCAGCTTGTCAGGGTCTTATGGCTACACCTTC. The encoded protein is CASSLSGSYGYTF.

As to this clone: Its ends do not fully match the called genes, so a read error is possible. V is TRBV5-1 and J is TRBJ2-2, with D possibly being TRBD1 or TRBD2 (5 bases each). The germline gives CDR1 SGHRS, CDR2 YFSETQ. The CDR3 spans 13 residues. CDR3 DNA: TGCGCCAGCAGCATGGGACGGACCGGGGAGATGTTTTTT. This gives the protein CASSMGRTGEMFF.

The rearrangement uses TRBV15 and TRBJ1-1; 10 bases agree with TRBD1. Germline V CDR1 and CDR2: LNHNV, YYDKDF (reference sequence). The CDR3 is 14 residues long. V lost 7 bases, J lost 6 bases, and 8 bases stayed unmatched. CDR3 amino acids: CATKTGGAGAEAFF. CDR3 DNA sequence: TGTGCCACCAAGACAGGGGGCGCCGGCGCTGAAGCTTTCTTT.

CDR3 coding DNA: TGCGCCAGCAGCCAAGGGACAGTTCAGAGAGATACGCAGTATTTT. Amino acids: CASSQGTVQRDTQYF. This chain uses TRBV4-1 with TRBJ2-3, with D maybe TRBD1 (6 bases). Germline V gene lookup returns CDR1 MGHRA and CDR2 YSYEKL. The CDR3 length is 15 residues. V dropped 1 base and J dropped 5 bases, with 13 bases sitting between them.

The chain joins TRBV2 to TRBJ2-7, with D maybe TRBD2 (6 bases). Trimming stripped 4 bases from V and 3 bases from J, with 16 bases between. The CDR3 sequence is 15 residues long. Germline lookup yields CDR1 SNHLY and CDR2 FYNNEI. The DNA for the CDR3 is TGTGCCAGCAGTGGGGACTTTGTAAAGTTCTACGAGCAGTACTTC. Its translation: CASSGDFVKFYEQYF.

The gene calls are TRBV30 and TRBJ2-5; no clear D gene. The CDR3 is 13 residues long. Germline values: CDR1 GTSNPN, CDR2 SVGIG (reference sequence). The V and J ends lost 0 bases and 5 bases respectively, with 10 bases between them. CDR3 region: CAWSVLRWETQYF. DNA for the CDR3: TGTGCCTGGAGTGTCTTGCGGTGGGAGACCCAGTACTTC. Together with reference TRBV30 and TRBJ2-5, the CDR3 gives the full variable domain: SQTIHQWPATLVQPVGSPLSLECTVEGTSNPNLYWYRQAAGRGLQLLFYSVGIGQISSEVPQNLSASRPQDRQFILSSKKLLLSDSGFYLCAWSVLRWETQYFGPGTRLLVL.

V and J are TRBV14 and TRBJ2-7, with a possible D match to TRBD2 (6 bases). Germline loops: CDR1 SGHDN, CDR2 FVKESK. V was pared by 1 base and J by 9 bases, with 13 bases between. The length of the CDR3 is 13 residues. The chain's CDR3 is CASSQAGGLLQYF. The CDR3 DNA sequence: TGTGCCAGCAGCCAAGCAGGCGGACTACTGCAGTACTTC.

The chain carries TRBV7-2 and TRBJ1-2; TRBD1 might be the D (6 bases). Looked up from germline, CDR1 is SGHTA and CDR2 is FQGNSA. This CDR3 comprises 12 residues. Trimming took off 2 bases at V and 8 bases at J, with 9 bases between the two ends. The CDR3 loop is CASSLLGQGYTF. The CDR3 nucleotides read TGTGCCAGCAGCTTACTGGGACAAGGCTACACCTTC.

Written as DNA, the CDR3 is TGTGCCAGCAGCAAGGGACAGGGGAACAATGAGCAGTTCTTC. As protein: CASSKGQGNNEQFF. V and J are TRBV11-3 and TRBJ2-1, with 10 bases fitting TRBD1. V was pared by 5 bases and J by 5 bases, with 3 bases of the junction left unmatched. The V gene's germline CDR1 is SGHNT and CDR2 YENEEA. The CDR3 contains 14 residues.

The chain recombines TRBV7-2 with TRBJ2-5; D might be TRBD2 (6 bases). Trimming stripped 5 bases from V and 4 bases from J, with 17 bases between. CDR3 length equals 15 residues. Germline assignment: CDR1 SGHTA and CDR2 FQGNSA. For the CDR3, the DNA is TGTGCCAGCAGCCCCCAGGAGGGACTGAGAGAGACCCAGTACTTC. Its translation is CASSPQEGLRETQYF.

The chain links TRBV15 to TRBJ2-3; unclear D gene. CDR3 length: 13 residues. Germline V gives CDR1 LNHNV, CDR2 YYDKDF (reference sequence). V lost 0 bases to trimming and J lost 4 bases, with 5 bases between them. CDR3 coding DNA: TGTGCCACCAGCAGAGATCCTGCAGATACGCAGTATTTT. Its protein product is CATSRDPADTQYF.

The CDR3 loop reads CASSEVQSKLFF. The CDR3 nucleotides are TGTGCCAGCAGTGAAGTACAGTCAAAACTGTTTTTT. The chain couples TRBV6-1 to TRBJ1-4; no clear D gene. CDR1 and CDR2 from the germline V gene are MNHNS and SASEGT. The CDR3 sequence is 12 residues long. Trimming pared 1 base from V and 10 bases from J, leaving 7 bases between.

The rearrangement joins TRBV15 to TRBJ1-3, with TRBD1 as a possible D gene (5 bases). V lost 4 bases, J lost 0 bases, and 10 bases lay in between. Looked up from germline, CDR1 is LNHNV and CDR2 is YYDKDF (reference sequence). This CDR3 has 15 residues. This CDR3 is CATSTRQSSGNTIYF. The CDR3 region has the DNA TGTGCCACCAGCACCCGACAGAGCTCTGGAAACACCATATATTTT.

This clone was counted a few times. CDR3 coding DNA: TGTGCCAGCAGTTTATCGCGGCCCATTAGTGGTAGCGAGCAGTACTTC. Translated: CASSLSRPISGSEQYF. This chain connects TRBV28 to TRBJ2-7, with D unclear. The germline V gene has CDR1 MDHEN and CDR2 SYDVKM. V lost 1 base and J lost 6, with 19 bases in between. This CDR3 spans 16 amino acids.

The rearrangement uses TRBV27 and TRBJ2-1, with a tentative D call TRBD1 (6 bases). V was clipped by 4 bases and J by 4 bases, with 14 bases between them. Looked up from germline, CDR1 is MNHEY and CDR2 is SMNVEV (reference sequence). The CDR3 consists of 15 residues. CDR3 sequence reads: CASSSSGVVYNEQFF. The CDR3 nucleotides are TGTGCCAGCAGTTCCTCAGGGGTTGTATACAATGAGCAGTTCTTC.

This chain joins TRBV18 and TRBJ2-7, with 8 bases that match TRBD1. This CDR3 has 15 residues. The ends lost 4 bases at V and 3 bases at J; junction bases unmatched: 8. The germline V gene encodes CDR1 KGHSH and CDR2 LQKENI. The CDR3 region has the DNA TGTGCCAGCTCACTTACCCGGGACAGGTTCTACGAGCAGTACTTC. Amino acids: CASSLTRDRFYEQYF.

The CDR3 reads CASSSFGGGRSYEQYF. DNA for the CDR3: TGTGCCAGCAGTTCGTTCGGGGGGGGACGGTCGTACGAGCAGTACTTC. The J gene is TRBJ2-7, the V gene TRBV27, with 8 positions matching TRBD2. The germline V gene has CDR1 MNHEY and CDR2 SMNVEV (reference sequence). This CDR3 has 16 residues. J was trimmed by 4 bases and V by 4 bases; bases with no gene match: 12.

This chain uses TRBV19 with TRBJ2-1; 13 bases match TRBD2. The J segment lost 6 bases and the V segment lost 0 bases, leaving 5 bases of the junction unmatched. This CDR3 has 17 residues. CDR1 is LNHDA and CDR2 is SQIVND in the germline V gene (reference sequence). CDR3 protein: CASSIELAGGRVNEQFF. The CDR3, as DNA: TGTGCCAGTAGTATAGAACTAGCGGGGGGGCGCGTCAATGAGCAGTTCTTC.